This T cell receptor beta chain emerged from a study of control samples from healthy donors and cancer patients. Germline V gene sequence: CDR1 ENHRY, CDR2 SYGVKD. V shed 5 bases and J shed 7 bases, with 8 bases lying between them. The CDR3 covers 11 residues. Profiling relied on immunoSEQ multiplex PCR, and the TCRdb table lists in-frame clones only, not all of them. Among approximately 100,000 clones listed, around 88% were seen once. The sample comprised blood. This sequence was found in a man aged 25-45 years in good health. The chain recombines TRBV10-3 with TRBJ1-2; D is uncertain. The CDR3 sequence is CAISLATGYTF. The CDR3 DNA sequence: TGTGCCATCAGTTTGGCAACTGGCTACACCTTC.